The 12 T cell receptor beta chains given below trace back to one sample, sequenced in a study of blood T cell repertoires in COVID-19 (dated by TCRdb to the early 2020s). Library preparation employed the immunoSEQ multiplex PCR assay. The table comes from immuneACCESS by way of TCRdb, which keeps in-frame sequences with V and J called. Part of the clones is missing from these tables; in studies checked, under half for an unresolved V gene and the rest for unknown reasons. The sample data list over 200,000 clones, and nearly 90% of these were observed just once. Clones ranked in the top ten supply 10% to 14% of the sample. The sample comprised PBMCs or T cells enriched from blood (not recorded which). The receptors stem from a man younger than 40 who had recovered from COVID-19.

CDR3 protein: CASRGDSHRGDTQYF. Here the CDR3 DNA reads TGTGCCAGCCGAGGAGACTCGCACCGCGGGGATACGCAGTATTTT. The chain uses TRBV10-3 and TRBJ2-3; the D gene is possibly TRBD2 (5 bases). V lost 10 bases and J 6 bases, leaving 23 bases between the germline ends. There are 15 residues in the CDR3. The V gene's germline CDR1 is ENHRY and CDR2 SYGVKD.

The chain uses TRBV28 and TRBJ2-1; TRBD1 might be the D (6 bases). The V gene lost 3 bases and the J gene lost 3 bases, with 15 bases spanning the gap. Germline lookup yields CDR1 MDHEN and CDR2 SYDVKM. This CDR3 region has 16 residues. The CDR3 sequence is CASSFPDRTVYNEQFF. In nucleotides, the CDR3 is TGTGCCAGCAGTTTCCCCGACAGGACCGTCTACAATGAGCAGTTCTTC. The full variable domain, rest sourced from reference TRBV28 and TRBJ2-1, is DVKVTQSSRYLVKRTGEKVFLECVQDMDHENMFWYRQDPGLGLRLIYFSYDVKMKEKGDIPEGYSVSREKKERFSLILESASTNQTSMYLCASSFPDRTVYNEQFFGPGTRLTVL.

The V call is TRBV27, the J call TRBJ2-1; 8 positions match TRBD1. In germline, CDR1 is MNHEY, CDR2 SMNVEV (reference sequence). The CDR3 spans 15 residues. Losses at the gene ends were 7 bases for V and 6 bases for J; bases not matched to a gene: 11. Here the CDR3 DNA reads TGTGCCAGCACCCTTTCCCTAACAGGGGGCAATGAGCAGTTCTTC. This translates into CASTLSLTGGNEQFF.

V usage is TRBV12-3 or TRBV12-4 and J usage is TRBJ1-2, with a possible D match to TRBD1 (5 bases). V lost 7 bases and J 6 bases, leaving 15 bases between the germline ends. The CDR3 extends over 13 amino acids. The CDR3 spells CASNSPGEDGYTF. CDR3 DNA: TGTGCCAGCAACAGTCCGGGGGAGGATGGCTACACCTTC.

The rearrangement links TRBV3-1 (or the pseudogene TRBV3-2) to TRBJ1-2; D call uncertain. V dropped 1 base and J dropped 4 bases, with 10 bases sitting between them. Germline CDR1 is LGHDT and CDR2 is YNNKEL (reference sequence). This CDR3 comprises 14 residues. In DNA, the CDR3 is TGTGCCAGCAGCCAAGGAACCGCGGTCTATGGCTACACCTTC. Amino acid sequence: CASSQGTAVYGYTF.

This chain joins TRBV11-2 and TRBJ1-1; 10 nucleotides match TRBD1. J lost 11 bases, V lost 5 bases, and 14 bases had no gene match. The germline V gene has CDR1 SGHAT and CDR2 FQNNGV. This CDR3 region has 15 residues. CDR3 region: CASSRDRGRPSPAFF. For the CDR3, the DNA is TGTGCCAGCAGCCGGGACAGGGGCCGACCTTCTCCGGCTTTCTTT.

This clone was recorded only once. The DNA of the CDR3 is TGCAGTGCTAGTAAACAGAGCTCTGGAAACACCATATATTTT. This codes for CSASKQSSGNTIYF. The rearrangement joins TRBV20-1 to TRBJ1-3; D uncertain. This CDR3 has 14 amino acids. The V gene lost 3 bases and the J gene lost 0 bases, with 9 bases spanning the gap. Germline V gene lookup returns CDR1 DFQATT and CDR2 SNEGSKA (reference sequence).

The chain links TRBV21-1 to TRBJ1-1; TRBD1 is the table's D call and was not checked against the DNA. TRBV21-1 is marked as a pseudogene. This CDR3 contains 15 residues. CDR3 region: CASSEEQGRVTEAFF. Written as DNA, the CDR3 is TGTGCCAGCAGCGAAGAACAGGGGAGAGTCACTGAAGCTTTCTTT.

This sequence joins TRBV30 and TRBJ2-1, with 9 bases that match TRBD2. CDR3 length: 13 residues. With V trimmed by 5 bases and J by 5 bases, 4 bases remained unmatched. Germline CDR1 GTSNPN, CDR2 SVGIG (reference sequence). CDR3: CAWERGADNEQFF. The CDR3 bases are TGTGCCTGGGAGCGGGGGGCCGACAATGAGCAGTTCTTC. Complete variable domain (other parts from reference TRBV30 and TRBJ2-1): SQTIHQWPATLVQPVGSPLSLECTVEGTSNPNLYWYRQAAGRGLQLLFYSVGIGQISSEVPQNLSASRPQDRQFILSSKKLLLSDSGFYLCAWERGADNEQFFGPGTRLTVL.

The gene calls are TRBV5-3 and TRBJ1-1; 7 nucleotides agree with TRBD1. TRBV5-3 falls under the ORF class, with uncertain function. The length of the CDR3 is 18 residues. J gave up 0 bases and V 6 bases, and 17 bases lay outside the gene matches. The DNA for the CDR3 is TGTGCCAGAATACTTCCCCCGCCCGGACAGGAAATGAACACTGAAGCTTTCTTT. This sequence encodes CARILPPPGQEMNTEAFF.

This chain links TRBV9 with TRBJ1-1; D might be TRBD1 (5 bases). Germline CDR1 is SGDLS and CDR2 is YYNGEE. The CDR3 is 13 residues long. V was cut by 6 bases and J by 6 bases, with 15 bases left in between. The chain's CDR3 is CASTSPQGSEAFF. CDR3 nucleotides: TGTGCCAGCACCTCCCCCCAGGGCTCTGAAGCTTTCTTT.

V gene TRBV6-2 or TRBV6-3 combines with J gene TRBJ2-5, with no clear D. V dropped 0 bases and J dropped 3 bases, with 14 bases sitting between them. The CDR3 extends over 16 amino acids. Germline values: CDR1 MNHEY, CDR2 SVGEGT. The chain's CDR3 is CASSYSTTGRKETQYF. The CDR3 DNA reads TGTGCCAGCAGTTACTCGACCACGGGTCGGAAAGAGACCCAGTACTTC.